Below are 23 T cell receptor beta chains sequenced from a single sample in a study of T cell clonality in common variable immunodeficiency. Sequenced by immunoSEQ multiplex PCR; TCRdb stores in-frame clones only, minus some. The sample yields 60,000 to 75,000 clones, without any singletons. Specimen: peripheral blood mononuclear cells. Receptors originate from a person between 18 and 75 years old in good health.

This clone was counted ten times or more. The read gets to within 3 residues of the CDR3 end, and the germline J gene fills in the rest. This sequence joins TRBV29-1 and TRBJ1-1; D not certain. This CDR3 comprises 12 residues. CDR1 SQVTM and CDR2 ANQGSEA come from the germline V gene. Trimming took off 2 bases at V and 4 bases at J, with 8 bases between the two ends. CDR3 in amino acids: CSVERYRTEAFF. CDR3 DNA (partial): TGCAGCGTTGAACGGTATCGCACTGAA. Looking up the rest from reference TRBV29-1 and TRBJ1-1 gives the full variable domain: SAVISQKPSRDICQRGTSLTIQCQVDSQVTMMFWYRQQPGQSLTLIATANQGSEATYESGFVIDKFPISRPNLTFSTLTVSNMSPEDSSIYLCSVERYRTEAFFGQGTRLTVV.

This clone was seen ten or more times. The read comes to an end 3 residues before the CDR3 does, leaving the germline J gene to fill in the end. The genes are TRBV6-7 and TRBJ2-7; D is uncertain. Being an ORF, TRBV6-7 has a function that is uncertain. The CDR3 is made up of 15 amino acids. The V and J ends lost 1 base and 3 bases respectively, with 13 bases between them. CDR3 region: CASSYWLGLYYEQYF. The CDR3 DNA, read in part, is TGTGCCAGCAGTTACTGGTTGGGCCTGTACTACGAG.

This clone was counted ten times or more. The read ends 3 residues before the CDR3 terminus; that terminus is restored from the germline J gene. The chain employs TRBV7-9 and TRBJ2-7; maybe TRBD2 (6 bases). The CDR3 is 13 residues long. CDR1 is SEHNR and CDR2 is FQNEAQ in the germline V gene (reference sequence). V gave up 3 bases and J gave up 6 bases, with 12 bases separating them. Partial CDR3 DNA: TGTGCCAGCAGCTTTAGCGGCTTCGGCGAG. Translation: CASSFSGFGE. In full, the CDR3 reads CASSFSGFGEQYF.

This clone has a count of ten or more. The CDR3 extends 3 residues past the end of the read, so its final part is completed from the germline J gene. V usage is TRBV28 and J usage is TRBJ1-5; D possibly corresponds to TRBD1 (6 bases). Germline CDR1 MDHEN, CDR2 SYDVKM. V lost 8 bases and J lost 3, with 14 bases in between. The CDR3 runs 14 residues. This chain's CDR3 is CASGRGADNQPQHF. CDR3 bases read: TGTGCCAGCGGCCGGGGGGCAGACAATCAGCCC.

This clone was seen repeatedly, ten times or more. Coverage ceases 3 residues before the CDR3 finishes, and the germline J gene fills in the end. J is TRBJ2-3 and V is TRBV7-9; 12 nucleotides match TRBD2. The J segment lost 6 bases and the V segment lost 5 bases, leaving 6 bases of the junction unmatched. In germline, CDR1 is SEHNR, CDR2 FQNEAQ (reference sequence). The CDR3 totals 15 residues. Here the CDR3 reads CASSIGGLAGDTQYF. The DNA read from the CDR3 is TGTGCCAGCAGCATAGGGGGACTAGCGGGTGATACG.

This clone was seen ten or more times. The read ends 3 residues before the CDR3 terminus; that terminus is restored from the germline J gene. The chain employs TRBV6-1 and TRBJ2-1, with 7 positions matching TRBD2. Per germline, CDR1 MNHNS and CDR2 SASEGT. CDR3 length: 15 residues. The V gene end was trimmed by 3 bases and the J gene end by 0 bases; junction bases not matched to a gene: 2. Partial CDR3 DNA: TGTGCCAGCAGTGACGGGGGGTACTCCTACAATGAG. Residues: CASSDGGYSYNE. The entire CDR3 is CASSDGGYSYNEQFF.

This clone was counted at least ten times. From the germline J gene comes the end of the CDR3, since the read stops 3 residues before it. The V and J genes are TRBV4-2 and TRBJ2-4; 10 positions agree with TRBD2. The V gene's germline CDR1 is LGHNA and CDR2 YNFKEQ. V lost 0 bases, J lost 2 bases, and 16 bases stayed unmatched. The CDR3 contains 21 residues. The CDR3 sequence: CASSQEPQFPGLADSKNIQYF. CDR3 bases read: TGTGCCAGCAGCCAAGAGCCCCAATTCCCCGGACTAGCGGACTCCAAAAACATT.

This clone was found many times. The sequence runs out 3 residues before the end of the CDR3; the remainder is reconstructed from the germline J gene. The chain links TRBV9 to TRBJ1-5; D is possibly TRBD1 (5 bases). V gave up 3 bases and J gave up 1 base, with 14 bases separating them. Germline assignment: CDR1 SGDLS and CDR2 YYNGEE. There are 16 residues in the CDR3. The sequenced CDR3 bases are TGTGCCAGCAGCGCCGGGGCCGGGGGGAGCAATCAGCCC. Protein sequence: CASSAGAGGSNQP. The CDR3 reads in full as CASSAGAGGSNQPQHF.

This clone was counted only a few times. One end of the junction does not line up with germline, which may come from a read error. The CDR3 end lies 3 residues beyond the end of the read and is filled in from the germline J gene. V usage is TRBV7-7 and J usage is TRBJ2-3; unclear D gene. The CDR3 extends over 13 amino acids. The germline CDR1 and CDR2 sequences are SSHAT and FNYEAQ (reference sequence). The sequenced part of the CDR3 DNA is TGTGCTAGCAGCCCCCCCCGCGAAGATACG. Translation gives CASSPPREDT. From start to end, the CDR3 is CASSPPREDTQYF.

This clone appeared many times. The CDR3 goes on 3 residues after the read ends, and that part is filled in from the germline J gene. The rearrangement uses TRBV10-2 and TRBJ1-5; the D is unclear. CDR1 is WSHSY and CDR2 is SAAADI in the germline V gene. The CDR3 covers 14 residues. Trimming pared 0 bases from V and 0 bases from J, leaving 3 bases between. CDR3 sequence: CASSESHSNQPQHF. CDR3 DNA (partial): TGCGCCAGCAGTGAGTCCCATAGCAATCAGCCC.

This clone has ten or more counts. Sequencing ends 3 residues short of the CDR3 end; the germline J gene provides the rest. The chain couples TRBV5-1 to TRBJ2-7; no clear D. Germline values: CDR1 SGHRS, CDR2 YFSETQ. The CDR3 totals 13 residues. The V and J ends lost 2 bases and 2 bases respectively, with 8 bases between them. The sequenced CDR3 bases are TGCGCCAGCAGCTTACATACCCCCTACGAG. Translation: CASSLHTPYE. The entire CDR3 protein reads CASSLHTPYEQYF.

This clone showed up many times. One junction end disagrees with the germline gene, perhaps due to a read error. The read comes to an end 3 residues before the CDR3 does, leaving the germline J gene to fill in the end. The J gene is TRBJ1-2, the V gene TRBV4-2; D remains ambiguous. CDR3 size: 15 residues. CDR1 and CDR2 (germline): LGHNA, YNFKEQ. Here the CDR3 reads CASSQGRGKDYGYTF. The covered CDR3 bases are TGCGCCAGCAGCCAAGGTCGGGGTAAGGACTATGGC.

This clone was detected ten times or more. With the read ending 3 residues before the CDR3 end, the germline J gene is used to fill in that end. The genes are TRBV30 and TRBJ2-6, with 11 bases fitting TRBD1. The CDR3 has 17 residues. Germline V gene data show CDR1 as GTSNPN and CDR2 as SVGIG (reference sequence). With 1 base clipped from V and 4 bases from J, the junction kept 6 bases outside the gene matches. Here the CDR3 reads CAWSARDRGLGANVLTF. CDR3 DNA, as far as it was read: TGTGCCTGGAGTGCCCGGGACAGGGGGTTGGGGGCCAACGTC.

Many counts were recorded for this clone. The read finishes 3 residues shy of the CDR3 end, and the germline J gene is used to complete it. This rearrangement joins TRBV10-1 to TRBJ2-1; tentatively, D is TRBD2 (5 bases). This CDR3 is 17 amino acids long. Germline CDR1 and CDR2: WNHNN and SYGVQD (reference sequence). Trimming took off 0 bases at V and 4 bases at J, with 16 bases between the two ends. CDR3 DNA (partial): TGCGCCAGCAGTGAGTCTAGCAATCGTCGGGGTTACAATGAG. Translating gives CASSESSNRRGYNE. The CDR3 in its entirety is CASSESSNRRGYNEQFF.

This clone occurred many times. The read terminates 3 residues before the CDR3 end, so the remaining end is supplied by the germline J gene. The chain links TRBV15 to TRBJ2-2, with 8 nucleotides matching TRBD1. This CDR3 comprises 14 residues. Germline values: CDR1 LNHNV, CDR2 YYDKDF (reference sequence). Losses at the gene ends were 1 base for V and 5 bases for J; bases not matched to a gene: 0. CDR3 DNA, as far as it was read: TGTGCCACCAGCAGAGGACAGGGGACCGGGGAG. This encodes CATSRGQGTGE. The entire CDR3 protein reads CATSRGQGTGELFF.

The table lists this clone with many counts. The read ends 3 residues early relative to the CDR3; the germline J gene fills the gap. The V and J genes are TRBV6-2 or TRBV6-3 and TRBJ2-3; TRBD2 agrees at 8 bases. V shed 8 bases and J 2 bases; nucleotides not matched to a gene: 9. This CDR3 has 15 residues. Germline assignment: CDR1 MNHEY and CDR2 SVGEGT. Incomplete CDR3 DNA: TGTGCCAGCCGAGCGGGAGCGCTAATCACAGATACG. Protein product: CASRAGALITDT. The entire CDR3 sequence reads CASRAGALITDTQYF.

This clone was picked up many times. The germline gene is not matched at one end of the junction; a read error may be the cause. The sequence runs out 3 residues before the end of the CDR3; the remainder is reconstructed from the germline J gene. This chain links TRBV7-7 with TRBJ2-5, with 9 positions matching TRBD1. Germline-derived CDR1 and CDR2 are SSHAT and FNYEAQ (reference sequence). This CDR3 contains 15 residues. Partial CDR3 DNA: TGTGCTAGCAGCTTAGGCGGACAGGGGTGGGAGACC. Translating gives CASSLGGQGWET. The whole CDR3 reads CASSLGGQGWETQYF.

This clone was observed at least ten times. The CDR3 is cut off 3 residues early in the read; its end comes from the germline J gene. The chain links TRBV18 to TRBJ2-7; 10 positions agree with TRBD1. This CDR3 spans 14 amino acids. V trimming: 4 bases; J trimming: 4 bases; junction bases outside the gene matches: 4. CDR1 KGHSH and CDR2 LQKENI come from the germline V gene. The CDR3 bases that were read are TGTGCCAGCTCACTGGGACAGGGGAAATACGAG. It specifies CASSLGQGKYE. The entire CDR3 sequence reads CASSLGQGKYEQYF. The variable domain in full, completed from reference TRBV18 and TRBJ2-7, reads NAGVMQNPRHLVRRRGQEARLRCSPMKGHSHVYWYRQLPEEGLKFMVYLQKENIIDESGMPKERFSAEFPKEGPSILRIQQVVRGDSAAYFCASSLGQGKYEQYFGPGTRLTVT.

This clone was recorded at least ten times. The CDR3: CASRSSGSTYNEQFF. The CDR3 DNA, read in part, is TGTGCCAGCAGATCTAGCGGGAGTACATACAATGAG. The rearrangement joins TRBV5-5 to TRBJ2-1, with 10 bases fitting TRBD2. The missing CDR3 end, 3 residues past where the read stops, is filled in from the germline J gene. Trimming at V came to 5 bases and at J to 4 bases, leaving 6 bases not matched to a gene. CDR1 is SGHKS, CDR2 YYEKEE, per germline (reference sequence). This CDR3 contains 15 residues.

The table lists this clone with many counts. The junction departs from the called germline gene at one end, perhaps through a read error. The read terminates 3 residues ahead of where the CDR3 ends, so the germline J gene completes it. The rearrangement uses TRBV5-1 and TRBJ2-3, with D tentatively TRBD2 (6 bases). The CDR3 totals 13 residues. In germline, CDR1 is SGHRS, CDR2 YFSETQ. This CDR3 is CASSLTSKDTQYF. The CDR3 DNA, read in part, is TGCGCCAGCAGCTTGACTAGCAAAGATACG.

Concerning this clone itself: The read halts 3 residues ahead of the CDR3 end, with the missing end drawn from the germline J gene. This chain connects TRBV6-1 to TRBJ1-2, with D maybe TRBD1 (6 bases). This CDR3 contains 16 residues. The V gene's germline CDR1 is MNHNS and CDR2 SASEGT. This chain's CDR3 is CASSGGTATRGNDYTF. The sequenced CDR3 bases are TGTGCCAGCAGTGGGGGGACGGCTACAAGGGGGAATGAC.

With regard to this clone: The read ends 3 residues early relative to the CDR3; the germline J gene fills the gap. The chain has TRBV11-1 and TRBJ2-5; D call uncertain. CDR3 length: 12 amino acids. Germline CDR1 reads SGHAT; CDR2 reads FQDESV (reference sequence). The V gene lost 5 bases and the J gene lost 4 bases, with 8 bases spanning the gap. The CDR3 here is CASSHPGETQYF. The CDR3 bases that were read are TGTGCCAGCAGCCATCCGGGAGAGACC.

This clone was picked up many times. Read sequence stops 3 residues before the CDR3 end, and the germline J gene provides the missing end. This chain uses TRBV7-9 with TRBJ2-5; 8 nucleotides align to TRBD1. This CDR3 region has 13 residues. Germline lookup yields CDR1 SEHNR and CDR2 FQNEAQ (reference sequence). With V trimmed by 3 bases and J by 5 bases, 2 bases remained unmatched. CDR3 DNA, as far as it was read: TGTGCCAGCAGCTTCCAGGGGGCTGAGACC. Its protein product is CASSFQGAET. The CDR3 reads in full as CASSFQGAETQYF. Drawing the rest from reference TRBV7-9 and TRBJ2-5, the complete variable domain is DTGVSQNPRHKITKRGQNVTFRCDPISEHNRLYWYRQTLGQGPEFLTYFQNEAQLEKSRLLSDRFSAERPKGSFSTLEIQRTEQGDSAMYLCASSFQGAETQYFGPGTRLLVL.